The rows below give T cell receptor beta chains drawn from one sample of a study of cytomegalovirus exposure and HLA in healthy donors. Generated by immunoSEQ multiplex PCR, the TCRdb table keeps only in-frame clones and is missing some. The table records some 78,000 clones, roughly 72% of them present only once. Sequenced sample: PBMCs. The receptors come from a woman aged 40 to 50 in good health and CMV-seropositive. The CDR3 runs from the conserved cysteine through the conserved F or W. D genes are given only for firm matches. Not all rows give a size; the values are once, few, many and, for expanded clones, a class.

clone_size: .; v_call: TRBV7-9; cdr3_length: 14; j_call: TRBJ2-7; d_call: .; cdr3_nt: TGTGCCAGCAGCTTAAGGCGGGCTCCCTCCGAGCAGTACTTC; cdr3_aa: CASSLRRAPSEQYF
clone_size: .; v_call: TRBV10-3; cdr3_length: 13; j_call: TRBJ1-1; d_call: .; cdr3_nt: TGTGCCATCAGTGAGTCCCCTTCAGGGGAAGCTTTCTTT; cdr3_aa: CAISESPSGEAFF
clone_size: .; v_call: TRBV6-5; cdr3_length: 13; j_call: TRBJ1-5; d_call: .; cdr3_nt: TGTGCCAGCAGTTGGGGGCACAATCAGCCCCAGCATTTT; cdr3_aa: CASSWGHNQPQHF
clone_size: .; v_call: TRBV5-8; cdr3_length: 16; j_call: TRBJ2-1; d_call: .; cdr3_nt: TGTGCCAGCAGCAGCTCGGTTCCAAACCCCAACAATGAGCAGTTCTTC; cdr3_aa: CASSSSVPNPNNEQFF
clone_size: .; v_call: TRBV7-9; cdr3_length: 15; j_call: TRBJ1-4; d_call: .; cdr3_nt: TGTGCCAGCAGCTTAGGAGAATCAACTAATGAAAAACTGTTTTTT; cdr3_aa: CASSLGESTNEKLFF
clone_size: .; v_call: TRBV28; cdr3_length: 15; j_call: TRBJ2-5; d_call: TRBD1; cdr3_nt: TGTGCCAGCAGAACACCGGGACAGGGGAAAGAGACCCAGTACTTC; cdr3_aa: CASRTPGQGKETQYF
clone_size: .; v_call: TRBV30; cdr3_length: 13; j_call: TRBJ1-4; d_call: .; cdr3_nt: TGTGCCTGGAGTGTACAGTCTAATGAAAAACTGTTTTTT; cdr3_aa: CAWSVQSNEKLFF
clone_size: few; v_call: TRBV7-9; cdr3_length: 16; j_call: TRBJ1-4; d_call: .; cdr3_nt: TGTGCCAGCAGCCGCCAAGGGGACTCTGCTAATGAAAAACTGTTTTTT; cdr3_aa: CASSRQGDSANEKLFF
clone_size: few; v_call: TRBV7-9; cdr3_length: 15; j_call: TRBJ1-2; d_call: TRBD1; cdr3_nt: TGTGCCAGCAGCGGTGGACAGACAGGGAGCTATGGCTACACCTTC; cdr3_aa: CASSGGQTGSYGYTF
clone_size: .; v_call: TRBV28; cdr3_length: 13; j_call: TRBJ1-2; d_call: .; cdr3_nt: TGTGCCAGCAGGTGGGGGGGGCGCGATGGCTACACCTTC; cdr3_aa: CASRWGGRDGYTF
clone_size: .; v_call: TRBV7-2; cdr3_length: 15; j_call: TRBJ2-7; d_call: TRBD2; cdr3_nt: TGTGCCAGCAGCTTCCTAGCTGGGGGGGTATACGAGCAGTACTTC; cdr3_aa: CASSFLAGGVYEQYF
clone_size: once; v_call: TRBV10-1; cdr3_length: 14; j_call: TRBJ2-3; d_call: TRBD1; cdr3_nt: TGCGCCAGCAGTGAGGGGACAGGGCCAGATACGCAGTATTTT; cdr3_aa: CASSEGTGPDTQYF
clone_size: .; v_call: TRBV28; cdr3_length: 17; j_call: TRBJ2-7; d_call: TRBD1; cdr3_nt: TGTGCCAGCAGTTCGACCGGGACAGGGGCGAAAAGCTACGAGCAGTACTTC; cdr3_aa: CASSSTGTGAKSYEQYF
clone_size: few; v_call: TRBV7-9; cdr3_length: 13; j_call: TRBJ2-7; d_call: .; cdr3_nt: TGTGCCAGCAGCTTAGCAGGGGTCTACGAGCAGTACTTC; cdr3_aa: CASSLAGVYEQYF
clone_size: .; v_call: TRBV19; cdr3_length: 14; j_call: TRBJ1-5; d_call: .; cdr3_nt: TGTGCCAGCCGTGAAACGGGGTTCAATCAGCCCCAGCATTTT; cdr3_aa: CASRETGFNQPQHF
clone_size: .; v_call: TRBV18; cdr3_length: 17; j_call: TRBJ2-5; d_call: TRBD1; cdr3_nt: TGTGCCAGCTCACCATACGTCGGGACAGGGCAATCGGAGACCCAGTACTTC; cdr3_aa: CASSPYVGTGQSETQYF
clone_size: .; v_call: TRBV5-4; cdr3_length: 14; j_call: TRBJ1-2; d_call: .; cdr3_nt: TGTGCCAGCAGCCCCGGACAAACGGGGGGTGGCTACACCTTC; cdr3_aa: CASSPGQTGGGYTF
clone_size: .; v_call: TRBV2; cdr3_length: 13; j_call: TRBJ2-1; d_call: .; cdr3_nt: TGTGCCAGCAGTGACGACAGGTACAATGAGCAGTTCTTC; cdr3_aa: CASSDDRYNEQFF
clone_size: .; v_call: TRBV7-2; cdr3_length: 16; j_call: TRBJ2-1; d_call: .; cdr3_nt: TGTGCCAGCAGCTTATCCTCGGGAATGCCCTACAATGAGCAGTTCTTC; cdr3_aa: CASSLSSGMPYNEQFF
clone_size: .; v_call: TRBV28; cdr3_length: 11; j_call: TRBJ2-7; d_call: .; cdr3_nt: TGTGCCAGCAGTTTCCAACTGCAGCAGTACTTC; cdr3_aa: CASSFQLQQYF
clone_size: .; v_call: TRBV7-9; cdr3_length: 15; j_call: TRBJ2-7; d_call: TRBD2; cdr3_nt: TGTGCCAGCAGCTTAGCTAGCGGGAGGTCCCACGAGCAGTACTTC; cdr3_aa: CASSLASGRSHEQYF
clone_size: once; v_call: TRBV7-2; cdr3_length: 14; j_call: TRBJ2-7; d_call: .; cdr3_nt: TGTGCCAGCAGCTCCCAATCGAGCTCCTACGAGCAGTACTTC; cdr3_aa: CASSSQSSSYEQYF
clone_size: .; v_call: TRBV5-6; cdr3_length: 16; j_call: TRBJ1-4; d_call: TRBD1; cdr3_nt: TGTGCCAGCAGCTGGGGACCCGGACAGGATAATGAAAAACTGTTTTTT; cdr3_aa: CASSWGPGQDNEKLFF
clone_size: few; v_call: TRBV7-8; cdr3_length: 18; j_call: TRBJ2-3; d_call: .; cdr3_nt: TGTGCCAGCAGCTTATTTTATGTGGGGGCGCGCTCCACAGATACGCAGTATTTT; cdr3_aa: CASSLFYVGARSTDTQYF
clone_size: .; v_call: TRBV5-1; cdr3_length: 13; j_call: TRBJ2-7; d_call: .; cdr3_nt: TGCGCCAGCAGCCCGGTTCCCTCTAGCGAGCAGTACTTC; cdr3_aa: CASSPVPSSEQYF
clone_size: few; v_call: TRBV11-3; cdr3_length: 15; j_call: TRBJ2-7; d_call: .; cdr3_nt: TGTGCCAGCAGCCCAGGGGTTTTAGGATCCTACGAGCAGTACTTC; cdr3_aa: CASSPGVLGSYEQYF
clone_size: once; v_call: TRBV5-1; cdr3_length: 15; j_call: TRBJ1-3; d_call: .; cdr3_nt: TGCGCCAGCAGCTTGGAAGTTAGCTCTGGAAACACCATATATTTT; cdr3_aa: CASSLEVSSGNTIYF
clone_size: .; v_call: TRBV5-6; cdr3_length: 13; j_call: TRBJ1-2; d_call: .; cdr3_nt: TGTGCCAGCAGCTTGGGCAGTGACTATGGCTACCCCTTC; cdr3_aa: CASSLGSDYGYPF
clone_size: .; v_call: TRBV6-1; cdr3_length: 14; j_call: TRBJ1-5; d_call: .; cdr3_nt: TGTGCCAGCAGTGACGACAGCTCCAATCAGCCCCAGCATTTT; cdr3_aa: CASSDDSSNQPQHF
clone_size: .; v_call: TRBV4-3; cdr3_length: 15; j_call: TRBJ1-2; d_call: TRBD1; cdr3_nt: TGCGCCAGCAGCCAAGCGGAGACAGGGGGCGATGGCTACACCTTC; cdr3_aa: CASSQAETGGDGYTF
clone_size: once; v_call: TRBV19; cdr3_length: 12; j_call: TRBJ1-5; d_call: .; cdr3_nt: TGTGCCAGTAGTATCCCAGGTCAGCCCCAGCATTTT; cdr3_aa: CASSIPGQPQHF
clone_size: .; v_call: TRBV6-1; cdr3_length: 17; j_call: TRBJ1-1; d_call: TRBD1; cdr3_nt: TGTGCCAGCAGTGAACCCCGGGACAGGGGGCTTGGAACTGAAGCTTTCTTT; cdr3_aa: CASSEPRDRGLGTEAFF
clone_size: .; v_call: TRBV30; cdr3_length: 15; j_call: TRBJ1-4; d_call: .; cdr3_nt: TGTGCCTGGAGTGTTCAGGGGTTGACTAATGAAAAACTGTTTTTT; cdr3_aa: CAWSVQGLTNEKLFF
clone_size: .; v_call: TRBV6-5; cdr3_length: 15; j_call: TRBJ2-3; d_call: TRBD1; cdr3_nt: TGTGCCACCCGCCGGGACAGGGGTTCCACAGATACGCAGTATTTT; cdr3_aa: CATRRDRGSTDTQYF
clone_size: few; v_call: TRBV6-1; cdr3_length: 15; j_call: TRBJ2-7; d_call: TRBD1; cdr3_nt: TGTGCCAGCAGTGCCGACAGGGGGCTTTCCTACGAGCAGTACTTC; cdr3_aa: CASSADRGLSYEQYF
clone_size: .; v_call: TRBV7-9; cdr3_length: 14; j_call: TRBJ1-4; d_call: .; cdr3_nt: TGTGCCAGCAGCCCAGGGGTGGGTAGTGAAAAACTGTTTTTT; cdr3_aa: CASSPGVGSEKLFF
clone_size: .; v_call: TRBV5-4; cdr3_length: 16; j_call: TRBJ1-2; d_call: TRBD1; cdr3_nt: TGTGCCAGCAGCTTGAACAGGGGGCGAGAAGGCTATGGCTACACCTTC; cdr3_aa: CASSLNRGREGYGYTF
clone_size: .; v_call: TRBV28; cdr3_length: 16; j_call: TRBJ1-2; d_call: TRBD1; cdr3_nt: TGTGCCAGGGGTTTTCCGGGACAGGGGCAAAACTATGGCTACACCTTC; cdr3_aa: CARGFPGQGQNYGYTF
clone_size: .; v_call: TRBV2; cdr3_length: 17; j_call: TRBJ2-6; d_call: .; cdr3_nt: TGTGCAGTCGAGGTGGTAGGCCTCGTTTCTGGGGCCAACGTCCTGACTTTC; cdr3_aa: CAVEVVGLVSGANVLTF
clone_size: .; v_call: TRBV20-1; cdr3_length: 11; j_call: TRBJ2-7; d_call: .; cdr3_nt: TGCAGTGCTAGTAATAGCTACGAGCAGTACTTC; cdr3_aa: CSASNSYEQYF